Following are 10 T cell receptor beta chains from one sample sequenced in a study of T-cell reconstitution after alpha-beta-depleted transplantation in children. Preparation of the TCRbeta library was carried out with unique molecular identifiers. TCRdb reanalysed the PCR reads using MiXCR and keeps one entry per CDR3 protein. The table has about 220,000 distinct CDR3 sequences, around a sixth seen once. This sample comprised PBMCs, mostly from graft donor cells, obtained 360 days after TCRalphabeta/CD19-depleted stem cell transplant. The receptors here all came from a male patient aged 2 to 10 who had a stem cell transplant for acute lymphoblastic leukemia, so the T cells may come from the graft donor.

This clonotype was recorded a few times. The rearrangement uses TRBV12-3 or TRBV12-4 and TRBJ1-1, with D tentatively TRBD1 (5 bases). Trimming pared 5 bases from V and 0 bases from J, leaving 16 bases between. This CDR3 region has 16 residues. The CDR3 protein is CASSVPGTVMNTEAFF. The CDR3, as DNA: TGTGCCAGCAGTGTCCCCGGGACGGTCATGAACACTGAAGCTTTCTTT.

This clonotype has a count of ten or more. This sequence joins TRBV20-1 and TRBJ1-1; the D is unclear. The CDR3 length is 14 residues. V shed 1 base and J shed 4 bases, with 13 bases lying between them. Per germline, CDR1 DFQATT and CDR2 SNEGSKA (reference sequence). CDR3 sequence (DNA): TGCAGTGCTAGAGCTGACGGACTTGGCACTGAAGCTTTCTTT. It yields the protein CSARADGLGTEAFF.

This chain connects TRBV6-1 to TRBJ2-1; 9 bases map to TRBD2. V was pared by 6 bases and J by 6 bases, with 9 bases of the junction left unmatched. Germline loops: CDR1 MNHNS, CDR2 SASEGT. This CDR3 has 15 amino acids. Here the CDR3 DNA reads TGTGCCAGCAGCCCTGGGACTAGCTACGGCAATGAGCAGTTCTTC. It encodes CASSPGTSYGNEQFF.

A single count supports this clonotype. The CDR3 loop is CASSPGAGLILEAAYNEQFF. The DNA of the CDR3 is TGTGCCAGCAGCCCGGGAGCGGGACTAATCCTTGAAGCTGCATACAATGAGCAGTTCTTC. The chain carries TRBV14 and TRBJ2-1, with 7 bases fitting TRBD2. Per germline, CDR1 SGHDN and CDR2 FVKESK. The CDR3 has 20 residues. J was trimmed by 4 bases and V by 4 bases; bases with no gene match: 22.

This clonotype was seen a handful of times. The chain uses TRBV5-1 and TRBJ1-1; no firm D call. The CDR3 has 14 amino acids. V was shortened by 0 bases and J by 4 bases, with 10 bases between the two germline ends. Germline-derived CDR1 and CDR2 are SGHRS and YFSETQ. CDR3 coding DNA: TGCGCCAGCAGCTTGGCTAGCTCAAGCACTGAAGCTTTCTTT. This gives the protein CASSLASSSTEAFF. The whole variable domain, remainder taken from reference TRBV5-1 and TRBJ1-1, is KAGVTQTPRYLIKTRGQQVTLSCSPISGHRSVSWYQQTPGQGLQFLFEYFSETQRNKGNFPGRFSGRQFSNSRSEMNVSTLELGDSALYLCASSLASSSTEAFFGQGTRLTVV.

The rearrangement joins TRBV20-1 to TRBJ2-7; 8 bases line up with TRBD1. The CDR3 is 16 residues long. The V gene end was trimmed by 6 bases and the J gene end by 3 bases; junction bases not matched to a gene: 16. The V gene's germline CDR1 is DFQATT and CDR2 SNEGSKA (reference sequence). Written as DNA, the CDR3 is TGCAGTGCCACAACCGGGGATTGGACAGGGATCTACGAGCAGTACTTC. Translating gives CSATTGDWTGIYEQYF.

The chain is built from TRBV28 and TRBJ2-1; D possibly corresponds to TRBD1 (6 bases). The CDR3 runs 16 residues. Trimming pared 1 base from V and 2 bases from J, leaving 12 bases between. In germline, CDR1 is MDHEN, CDR2 SYDVKM. DNA for the CDR3: TGTGCCAGCAGTTTATTGGGGACAAGTGCCTACAATGAGCAGTTCTTC. The encoded protein is CASSLLGTSAYNEQFF.

This chain links TRBV29-1 with TRBJ2-1, with 9 bases that match TRBD1. Germline CDR1 reads SQVTM; CDR2 reads ANQGSEA. J lost 9 bases, V lost 7 bases, and 10 bases had no gene match. This CDR3 spans 13 amino acids. The CDR3 sequence is CSDQGDREAEQFF. Here the CDR3 DNA reads TGCAGCGACCAAGGGGACAGGGAGGCTGAGCAGTTCTTC.

V and J are TRBV12-3 or TRBV12-4 and TRBJ1-2; D remains ambiguous. The CDR3 spans 16 residues. Trimming stripped 3 bases from V and 7 bases from J, with 21 bases between. For the CDR3, the DNA is TGTGCCAGCAGTTTGGAGGCCACGTGGGAGTCTGGTGGCTACACCTTC. This codes for CASSLEATWESGGYTF.

This clonotype was detected only once. At one boundary the junction diverges from the germline segment, which might be a read error. This sequence joins TRBV27 and TRBJ2-6, with D possibly called TRBD1 or TRBD2 (5 bases each). This CDR3 spans 17 amino acids. Looked up from germline, CDR1 is MNHEY and CDR2 is SMNVEV (reference sequence). As DNA, the CDR3 is TGTGCCAGCAGAAGTTCGGGACGCCTCTCTGGGGCCAACGTCCTGTCTTTC. It codes for CASRSSGRLSGANVLSF.